Sequencing of this T cell receptor (beta chain) was carried out in a study of blood T cells in healthy people across ages. Findings and limits, study-wide: Researchers deemed the diversity estimates from one million T cells underestimates.

This CDR3 has 15 residues. The V gene's germline CDR1 is SGHVS and CDR2 FQNEAQ. Trimming removed 5 bases from V and 4 bases from J, with 16 bases in between. Then a second PCR, running roughly 7 to 11 cycles, was carried out with a sample-barcoded 5' primer and a J-beta primer mix. Each CDR3 protein gets one entry after TCRdb re-called the 5' RACE reads with MiXCR. Here the sample spans just under 750,000 distinct CDR3 sequences, about 20% being singletons. Worth noting for this clonotype: Antigen specificity is unknown.

This TCR was sampled from an older man in good health. The J gene is TRBJ2-3, the V gene TRBV7-8; D is possibly TRBD1 or TRBD2 (7 bases each). Source material: blood. The DNA of the CDR3 is TGTGCCAGCAGCGCGGGGGCAGGGGGGTCAGATACGCAGTATTTT. As protein: CASSAGAGGSDTQYF.